Each of the 7 T cell receptor beta chains below was sequenced from the same sample in a study of blood T cell repertoires in COVID-19. Generated by immunoSEQ multiplex PCR, the TCRdb table keeps only in-frame clones and is missing some. Here the sample spans 250,000 or so clones, about 90% being singletons. Sequencing was carried out using peripheral blood. The receptors shown here come from a woman aged 60-75 years with COVID-19, enrolled during active disease.

The rearrangement links TRBV25-1 to TRBJ2-1; D unresolved. Looked up from germline, CDR1 is MGHDK and CDR2 is SYGVNS. Between the trimmed V and J ends, which lost 4 bases and 4 bases, there was a span of 2 bases. CDR3 length: 11 residues. The CDR3 is CASSAYNEQFF. In nucleotides, the CDR3 is TGTGCCAGCAGTGCTTACAATGAGCAGTTCTTC.

The count of this clone is one. V and J are TRBV11-2 and TRBJ1-6; D remains unclear. The CDR3 runs to 13 residues. Trimming left V 0 bases short and J 10 bases short, with 7 bases between. Germline CDR1 and CDR2: SGHAT and FQNNGV. The CDR3 is CASSLENQSPLHF. CDR3 coding DNA: TGTGCCAGCAGCTTAGAGAATCAGTCACCCCTCCACTTT.

This chain links TRBV3-1 (or the pseudogene TRBV3-2) with TRBJ1-2; D is perhaps TRBD1 (5 bases). V was shortened by 3 bases and J by 8 bases, with 10 bases between the two germline ends. The CDR3 contains 12 residues. Germline V gives CDR1 LGHDT, CDR2 YNNKEL (reference sequence). The CDR3 protein is CASSHRVEGYTF. CDR3 bases: TGTGCCAGCAGCCACAGGGTAGAGGGCTACACCTTC.

With regard to this clone: One junction end does not reproduce the germline sequence, and a read error may be involved. The gene calls are TRBV6-2 or TRBV6-3 and TRBJ1-3; 7 nucleotides match TRBD1. This CDR3 comprises 15 residues. Germline V gene data show CDR1 as MNHEY and CDR2 as SVGEGT. In DNA, the CDR3 is TGTGCCAGCAGTCATCGACAGGGCACTGGAAACACCGTATATTTT. Protein product: CASSHRQGTGNTVYF.

V gene TRBV11-2 combines with J gene TRBJ2-7, with 8 bases aligning to TRBD1. V lost 3 bases to trimming and J lost 2 bases; unmatched junction nucleotides: 3. The CDR3 runs 14 residues. Germline V gene lookup returns CDR1 SGHAT and CDR2 FQNNGV. CDR3 region: CASSFRDRTYEQYF. For the CDR3, the DNA is TGTGCCAGCAGCTTCCGGGACAGGACCTACGAGCAGTACTTC.

The chain uses TRBV6-2 or TRBV6-3 and TRBJ2-7; unclear D gene. This CDR3 comprises 11 residues. CDR1 and CDR2 from the germline V gene are MNHEY and SVGEGT. V was clipped by 5 bases and J by 6 bases, with 8 bases between them. In nucleotides, the CDR3 is TGTGCCAGCAGTCACCACAGCGAGCAGTACTTC. This encodes CASSHHSEQYF.

The chain links TRBV6-6 to TRBJ1-1; no firm D call. This CDR3 comprises 14 residues. Trimming left V 3 bases short and J 3 bases short, with 11 bases between. Germline CDR1 is MNHNY and CDR2 is SVGAGI (reference sequence). CDR3 coding DNA: TGTGCCAGCAGTTATGAACCCCGGGACACTGAAGCTTTCTTT. Encoded protein: CASSYEPRDTEAFF.